The 19 T cell receptor beta chains reported below all come from one sample, sequenced in a study of technical replicates of blood from a handful of donors. The data were produced by immunoSEQ multiplex PCR, yet TCRdb's version contains in-frame clones alone and is incomplete. This sample has about 75,000 clones; more than 85% occur once, and the top ten carry roughly 5%. Sequencing input: PBMCs. These receptors all come from a human donor in good health. Some clones in this sample may be carry-over from other donors' samples.

This chain joins TRBV6-5 and TRBJ1-1; D is unclear. V lost 4 bases and J 1 base, leaving 7 bases between the germline ends. This CDR3 has 13 amino acids. Germline-derived CDR1 and CDR2 are MNHEY and SVGAGI. CDR3 loop: CASSWRKNTEAFF. The CDR3 coding sequence is TGTGCCAGCAGTTGGCGGAAGAACACTGAAGCTTTCTTT.

The CDR3 DNA is TGCAGCGCCGGGACTAGTCCCTACAATGAGCAGTTCTTC. It specifies CSAGTSPYNEQFF. V gene TRBV29-1 combines with J gene TRBJ2-1; 8 nucleotides line up with TRBD2. Germline V gives CDR1 SQVTM, CDR2 ANQGSEA. J was trimmed by 2 bases and V by 7 bases; bases with no gene match: 4. The CDR3 has 13 amino acids.

The V gene is TRBV4-3, the J gene TRBJ2-1; 10 bases are shared with TRBD1. Per germline, CDR1 LGHNA and CDR2 YSLEER. The CDR3 sequence is 18 residues long. Trimming took 4 bases from V and 6 from J; bases not matched to a gene: 15. In DNA form, the CDR3 reads TGCGCCAGCAGCCCGCAAAATCCGGGACAGGGGTTTATCAATGAGCAGTTCTTC. This sequence encodes CASSPQNPGQGFINEQFF.

V and J are TRBV7-9 and TRBJ1-1, with 7 bases identical to TRBD1. The V and J ends lost 5 bases and 5 bases, in that order; junction bases with no gene match: 11. The CDR3 is 15 amino acids. The germline V gene encodes CDR1 SEHNR and CDR2 FQNEAQ (reference sequence). In DNA form, the CDR3 reads TGTGCCAGCAGCAGAATCTACAGGGGTGGGACTGAAGCTTTCTTT. It translates to CASSRIYRGGTEAFF.

The V call is TRBV4-3, the J call TRBJ2-7; 9 bases map to TRBD1. The CDR3 contains 14 residues. Germline lookup yields CDR1 LGHNA and CDR2 YSLEER. The V and J ends lost 1 base and 3 bases, in that order; junction bases with no gene match: 1. CDR3 bases: TGCGCCAGCAGCCAAGGGACAGGGGACTACGAGCAGTACTTC. Translated: CASSQGTGDYEQYF.

This clone came up once. The rearrangement uses TRBV27 and TRBJ2-7; 7 bases match TRBD1. The V gene's germline CDR1 is MNHEY and CDR2 SMNVEV (reference sequence). V lost 4 bases and J lost 3; bases outside the gene matches: 3. The CDR3 is 13 residues long. CDR3 amino acids: CASSWGTDYEQYF. CDR3 coding DNA: TGTGCCAGCAGTTGGGGGACAGACTACGAGCAGTACTTC.

The chain is built from TRBV2 and TRBJ2-2; the D gene is possibly TRBD1 (6 bases). Germline V gives CDR1 SNHLY, CDR2 FYNNEI. CDR3 length equals 17 residues. V lost 5 bases and J 4 bases, leaving 20 bases between the germline ends. The CDR3: CASSILQGRGSTGELFF. DNA for the CDR3: TGTGCCAGCAGTATCTTACAGGGAAGAGGAAGCACCGGGGAGCTGTTTTTT.

This chain uses TRBV5-5 with TRBJ1-2; weak D call: TRBD1 (6 bases). Trimming left V 4 bases short and J 4 bases short, with 17 bases between. There are 15 residues in the CDR3. CDR1 and CDR2 (germline): SGHKS, YYEKEE (reference sequence). CDR3 protein: CASSLLAQGIYGYTF. In nucleotides, the CDR3 is TGTGCCAGCAGCCTCCTCGCGCAGGGGATCTATGGCTACACCTTC.

The V call is TRBV5-6, the J call TRBJ2-1; no firm D call. V was cut by 1 base and J by 2 bases, with 10 bases left in between. CDR1 and CDR2 from the germline V gene are SGHDT and YYEEEE. The CDR3 has 15 amino acids. The CDR3 sequence is CASSLWRQTYNEQFF. The CDR3 DNA reads as TGTGCCAGCAGCTTGTGGCGGCAAACCTACAATGAGCAGTTCTTC.

This clone came up a few times. The V and J genes are TRBV7-3 and TRBJ1-1; D remains unclear. V was cut by 5 bases and J by 0 bases, with 7 bases left in between. The germline CDR1 and CDR2 sequences are SGHTA and FQGTGA. CDR3 length: 13 residues. CDR3 coding DNA: TGTGCCAGCAGCCCCTCCTTGAACACTGAAGCTTTCTTT. Its translation: CASSPSLNTEAFF. Together with reference TRBV7-3 and TRBJ1-1, the CDR3 gives the full variable domain: GAGVSQTPSNKVTEKGKYVELRCDPISGHTALYWYRQSLGQGPEFLIYFQGTGAADDSGLPNDRFFAVRPEGSVSTLKIQRTERGDSAVYLCASSPSLNTEAFFGQGTRLTVV.

This clone appeared a single time. The genes are TRBV19 and TRBJ1-2, with TRBD1 as a possible D gene (5 bases). From germline, CDR1 is LNHDA and CDR2 SQIVND (reference sequence). The CDR3 runs to 10 residues. The ends were cut back, 7 bases at V and 12 bases at J, with 12 bases in the middle. DNA of the CDR3: TGTGCCAGTACTGCAGGGTGGAACACCTTC. Translated: CASTAGWNTF.

The V and J genes are TRBV30 and TRBJ1-6, with D perhaps matching TRBD1 (6 bases). The CDR3 is 14 amino acids. Trimming pared 4 bases from V and 7 bases from J, leaving 14 bases between. Germline-derived CDR1 and CDR2 are GTSNPN and SVGIG (reference sequence). The CDR3 region has the DNA TGTGCCTGGACTATCGGGGGGCTGAATTCACCCCTCCACTTT. Protein: CAWTIGGLNSPLHF. Full variable domain (remainder filled in from reference TRBV30 and TRBJ1-6): SQTIHQWPATLVQPVGSPLSLECTVEGTSNPNLYWYRQAAGRGLQLLFYSVGIGQISSEVPQNLSASRPQDRQFILSSKKLLLSDSGFYLCAWTIGGLNSPLHFGNGTRLTVT.

The chain has TRBV9 and TRBJ1-3; D gene uncertain. The V gene lost 0 bases and the J gene lost 4 bases, with 8 bases spanning the gap. Germline V gives CDR1 SGDLS, CDR2 YYNGEE. The CDR3 contains 14 residues. This chain's CDR3 is CASSVEMRGNTIYF. The CDR3 nucleotides are TGTGCCAGCAGCGTAGAAATGCGGGGAAACACCATATATTTT. Looking up the rest from reference TRBV9 and TRBJ1-3 gives the full variable domain: DSGVTQTPKHLITATGQRVTLRCSPRSGDLSVYWYQQSLDQGLQFLIQYYNGEERAKGNILERFSAQQFPDLHSELNLSSLELGDSALYFCASSVEMRGNTIYFGEGSWLTVV.

This chain links TRBV7-9 with TRBJ2-5; 7 bases map to TRBD2. Germline assignment: CDR1 SEHNR and CDR2 FQNEAQ (reference sequence). The CDR3 consists of 13 residues. Trimming removed 5 bases from V and 3 bases from J; junction bases left unmatched: 3. CDR3 nucleotides: TGTGCCAGCAGCCGGGAGGCCAAAGAGACCCAGTACTTC. As protein: CASSREAKETQYF.

The chain combines TRBV7-9 with TRBJ2-3; D gene unclear. The ends were cut back, 5 bases at V and 0 bases at J, with 15 bases in the middle. The CDR3 consists of 16 residues. Germline V CDR1 and CDR2: SEHNR, FQNEAQ (reference sequence). The CDR3 DNA is TGTGCCAGCAGCCCTGATCGGAGCCATAGCACAGATACGCAGTATTTT. It translates to CASSPDRSHSTDTQYF.

This clone has just one count. The chain uses TRBV2 and TRBJ2-7, with 7 bases fitting TRBD1. The CDR3 extends over 14 amino acids. Germline V gene sequence: CDR1 SNHLY, CDR2 FYNNEI. V gave up 4 bases and J gave up 2 bases; unmatched junction bases: 5. For the CDR3, the DNA is TGTGCCAGCAGTGGAATAGGGACAGCCTACGAGCAGTACTTC. Its protein product is CASSGIGTAYEQYF.

The chain has TRBV15 and TRBJ2-7, with D possibly being TRBD1 (5 bases). CDR1 is LNHNV, CDR2 YYDKDF, per germline (reference sequence). Trimming took 5 bases from V and 5 from J, leaving 13 bases between them. The CDR3 extends over 13 amino acids. The CDR3 nucleotides read TGTGCCACCAGCTTGGACATCCAGAACGAGCAGTACTTC. This codes for CATSLDIQNEQYF.

The chain recombines TRBV7-9 with TRBJ2-5, with D possibly TRBD2 on 7 matching bases. The CDR3 runs 13 residues. The ends were cut back, 5 bases at V and 7 bases at J, with 14 bases in the middle. Germline CDR1 SEHNR, CDR2 FQNEAQ (reference sequence). CDR3 residues: CASSPAGAVTQYF. The CDR3 coding sequence is TGTGCCAGCAGCCCGGCGGGGGCAGTGACCCAGTACTTC.

The rearrangement uses TRBV1 and TRBJ2-3; TRBD2, the D gene given by the table, was not confirmed from the DNA. TRBV1 is a pseudogene segment. This CDR3 region has 15 residues. The CDR3 DNA reads as TGCACCAGCAGCCAAAGGGCGGGGGTGGGAGATACGCAGTATTTT. Translation gives CTSSQRAGVGDTQYF.